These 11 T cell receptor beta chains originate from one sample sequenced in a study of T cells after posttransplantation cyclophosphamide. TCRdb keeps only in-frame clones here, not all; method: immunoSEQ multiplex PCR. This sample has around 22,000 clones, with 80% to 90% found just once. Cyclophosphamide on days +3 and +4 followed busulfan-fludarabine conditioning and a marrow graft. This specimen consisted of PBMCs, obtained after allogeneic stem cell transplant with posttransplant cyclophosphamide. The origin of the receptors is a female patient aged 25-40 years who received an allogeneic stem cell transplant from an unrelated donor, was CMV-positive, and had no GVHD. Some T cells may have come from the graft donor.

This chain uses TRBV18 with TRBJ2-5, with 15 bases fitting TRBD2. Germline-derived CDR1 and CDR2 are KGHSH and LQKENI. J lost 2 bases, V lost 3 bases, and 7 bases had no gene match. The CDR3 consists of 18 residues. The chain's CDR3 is CASSPRTSGGARQETQYF. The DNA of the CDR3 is TGTGCCAGCTCACCCCGGACTAGCGGGGGGGCGAGGCAAGAGACCCAGTACTTC.

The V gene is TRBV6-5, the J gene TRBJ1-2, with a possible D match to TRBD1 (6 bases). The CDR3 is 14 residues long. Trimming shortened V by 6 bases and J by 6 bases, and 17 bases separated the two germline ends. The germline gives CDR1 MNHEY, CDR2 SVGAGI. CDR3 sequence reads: CASSPRGSWDGYTF. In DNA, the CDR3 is TGTGCCAGCAGCCCCAGGGGTTCGTGGGATGGCTACACCTTC.

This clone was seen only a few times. DNA for the CDR3: TGTGCCATCAGTGAGGGGACAGGGAAGGACACTGAAGCTTTCTTT. Residues: CAISEGTGKDTEAFF. The chain couples TRBV10-3 to TRBJ1-1; 9 nucleotides align to TRBD1. The germline V gene encodes CDR1 ENHRY and CDR2 SYGVKD. The V and J ends lost 2 bases and 3 bases, in that order; junction bases with no gene match: 4. CDR3 length: 15 residues.

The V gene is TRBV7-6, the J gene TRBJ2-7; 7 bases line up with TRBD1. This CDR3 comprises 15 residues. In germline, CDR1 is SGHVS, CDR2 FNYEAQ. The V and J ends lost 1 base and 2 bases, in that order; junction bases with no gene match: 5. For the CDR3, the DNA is TGTGCCAGCAGCTTAGTGTCCGACAGGGCCTACGAGCAGTACTTC. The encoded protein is CASSLVSDRAYEQYF.

The CDR3 spells CASSLSGGFDEQYF. CDR3 DNA sequence: TGTGCCAGCAGCTTGTCAGGGGGCTTCGACGAGCAGTACTTC. The V call is TRBV7-6, the J call TRBJ2-7, with 8 bases fitting TRBD1. The CDR3 totals 14 residues. The germline gives CDR1 SGHVS, CDR2 FNYEAQ. The trim removed 3 bases at V and 5 bases at J, leaving 6 bases unmatched.

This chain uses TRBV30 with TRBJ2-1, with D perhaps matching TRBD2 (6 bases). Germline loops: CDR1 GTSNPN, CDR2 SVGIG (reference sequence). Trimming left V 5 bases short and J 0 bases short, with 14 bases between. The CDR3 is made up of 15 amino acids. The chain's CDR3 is CAWEEGISSYNEQFF. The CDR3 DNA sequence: TGTGCCTGGGAGGAGGGGATAAGCTCCTACAATGAGCAGTTCTTC. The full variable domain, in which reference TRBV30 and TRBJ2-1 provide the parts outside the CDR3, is SQTIHQWPATLVQPVGSPLSLECTVEGTSNPNLYWYRQAAGRGLQLLFYSVGIGQISSEVPQNLSASRPQDRQFILSSKKLLLSDSGFYLCAWEEGISSYNEQFFGPGTRLTVL.

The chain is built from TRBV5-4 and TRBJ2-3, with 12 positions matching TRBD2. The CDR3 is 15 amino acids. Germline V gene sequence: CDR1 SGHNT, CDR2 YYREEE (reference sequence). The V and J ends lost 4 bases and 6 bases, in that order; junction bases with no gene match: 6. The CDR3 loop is CASSLRLAGEDTQYF. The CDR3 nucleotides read TGTGCCAGCAGCCTCAGACTAGCGGGGGAGGATACGCAGTATTTT.

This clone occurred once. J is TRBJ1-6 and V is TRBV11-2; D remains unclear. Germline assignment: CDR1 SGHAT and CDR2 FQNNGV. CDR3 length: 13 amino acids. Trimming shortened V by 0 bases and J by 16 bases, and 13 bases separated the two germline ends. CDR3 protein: CASSLEKQLPLHF. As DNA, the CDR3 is TGTGCCAGCAGCTTAGAGAAACAGCTTCCACTCCACTTT.

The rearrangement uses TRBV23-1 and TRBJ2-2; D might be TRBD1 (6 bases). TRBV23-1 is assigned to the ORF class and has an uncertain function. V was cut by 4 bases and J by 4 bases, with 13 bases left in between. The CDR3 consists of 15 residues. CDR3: CASSPEQGSTGELFF. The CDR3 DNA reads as TGCGCCAGCAGTCCTGAACAGGGTAGCACCGGGGAGCTGTTTTTT.

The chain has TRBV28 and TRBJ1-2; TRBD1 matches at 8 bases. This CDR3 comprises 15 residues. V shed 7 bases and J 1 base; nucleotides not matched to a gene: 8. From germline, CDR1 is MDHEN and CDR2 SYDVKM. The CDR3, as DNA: TGTGCCAGCAAGGACTATACAGGGGGTAACTATGGCTACACCTTC. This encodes CASKDYTGGNYGYTF.

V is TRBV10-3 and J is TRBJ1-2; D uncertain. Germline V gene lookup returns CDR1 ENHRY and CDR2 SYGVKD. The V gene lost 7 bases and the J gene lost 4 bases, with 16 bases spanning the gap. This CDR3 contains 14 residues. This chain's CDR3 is CAIMTNSVGYGYTF. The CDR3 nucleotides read TGTGCCATCATGACTAACTCGGTGGGCTATGGCTACACCTTC.